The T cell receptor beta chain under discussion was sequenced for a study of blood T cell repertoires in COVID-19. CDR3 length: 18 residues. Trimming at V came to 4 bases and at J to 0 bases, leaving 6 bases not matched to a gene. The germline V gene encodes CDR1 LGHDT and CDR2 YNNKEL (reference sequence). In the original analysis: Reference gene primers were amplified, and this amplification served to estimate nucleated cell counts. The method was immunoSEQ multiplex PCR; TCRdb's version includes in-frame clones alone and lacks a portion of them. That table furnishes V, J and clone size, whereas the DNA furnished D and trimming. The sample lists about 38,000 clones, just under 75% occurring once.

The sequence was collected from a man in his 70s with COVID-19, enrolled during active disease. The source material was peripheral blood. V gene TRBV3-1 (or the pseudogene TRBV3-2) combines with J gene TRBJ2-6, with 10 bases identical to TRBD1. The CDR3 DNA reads TGTGCCAGCAGCCGCCGGACAGGGGGAAGCTCTGGGGCCAACGTCCTGACTTTC. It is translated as CASSRRTGGSSGANVLTF.